The clone carrying this T cell receptor (beta chain) occurred a few times. Germline and junction disagree at one end, which may indicate a read error. CDR3 length: 11 amino acids. The V gene's germline CDR1 is DFQATT and CDR2 SNEGSKA (reference sequence). Alongside a J-beta primer mix, a sample-barcoded 5' primer served in a second PCR lasting 7 to 11 cycles. TCRdb reprocessed the 5' RACE reads with MiXCR, giving one entry per CDR3 protein. This table has around 1.5 million distinct CDR3 sequences, 55% to 75% appearing once. Russia was home to the donors, healthy Caucasian individuals aged about 6 to 90. This specimen belongs to a study of blood T cells in healthy people across ages.

The V gene is TRBV20-1, the J gene TRBJ1-1; no clear D. This receptor was identified in a man younger than 30 in good health. Specimen: blood. The CDR3, as DNA: TGTTCCGCAGGCCCGAACACTGAAGCTTTCTTT. Protein: CSAGPNTEAFF.